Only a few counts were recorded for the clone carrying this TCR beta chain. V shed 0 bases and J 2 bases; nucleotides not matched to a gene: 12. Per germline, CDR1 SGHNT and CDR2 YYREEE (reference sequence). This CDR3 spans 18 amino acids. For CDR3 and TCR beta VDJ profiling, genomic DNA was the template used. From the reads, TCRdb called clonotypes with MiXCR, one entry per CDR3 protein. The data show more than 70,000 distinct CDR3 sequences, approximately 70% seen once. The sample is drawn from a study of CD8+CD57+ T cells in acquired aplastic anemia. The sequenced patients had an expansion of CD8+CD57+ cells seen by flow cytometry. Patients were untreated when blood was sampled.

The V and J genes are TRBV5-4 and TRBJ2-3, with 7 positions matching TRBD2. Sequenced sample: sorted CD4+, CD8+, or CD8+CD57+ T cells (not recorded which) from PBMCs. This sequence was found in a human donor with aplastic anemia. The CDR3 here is CASSLDMRGGLDTDTQYF. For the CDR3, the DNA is TGTGCCAGCAGCTTGGATATGAGGGGCGGACTAGACACAGATACGCAGTATTTT. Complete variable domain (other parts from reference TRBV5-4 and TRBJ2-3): ETGVTQSPTHLIKTRGQQVTLRCSSQSGHNTVSWYQQALGQGPQFIFQYYREEENGRGNFPPRFSGLQFPNYSSELNVNALELDDSALYLCASSLDMRGGLDTDTQYFGPGTRLTVL.